This TCR beta chain was identified in a study of blood T cell repertoires in COVID-19. As for the study in general: From the United States, Italy and Spain came samples of acute and convalescent COVID-19. PBMCs, B-cell-depleted T cells, or T cells were the source of the cDNA or gDNA that made up the material.

Per the authors' pipeline: Researchers report that nucleated cell counts were estimated from reference gene primer amplification. The protocol was immunoSEQ multiplex PCR, while the TCRdb copy is restricted to in-frame clones and leaves out a portion. For V, J and clone size, that table is used; D and trimming come from the DNA. Here the sample spans about 310,000 clones, roughly 84% being singletons. CDR3 size: 13 residues. Trimming removed 4 bases from V and 0 bases from J, with 7 bases in between. CDR1 and CDR2 from the germline V gene are LNHDA and SQIVND (reference sequence). The chain joins TRBV19 to TRBJ2-7; maybe TRBD2 (5 bases). The sequence derives from a man over 45 with active or convalescent COVID-19. Sequenced: peripheral blood. The CDR3 coding sequence is TGTGCCAGTAGTAAGGGAGACTCCTACGAGCAGTACTTC. Its translation: CASSKGDSYEQYF. The entire variable domain, with the rest obtained from reference TRBV19 and TRBJ2-7, is as follows: DGGITQSPKYLFRKEGQNVTLSCEQNLNHDAMYWYRQDPGQGLRLIYYSQIVNDFQKGDIAEGYSVSREKKESFPLTVTSAQKNPTAFYLCASSKGDSYEQYFGPGTRLTVT.